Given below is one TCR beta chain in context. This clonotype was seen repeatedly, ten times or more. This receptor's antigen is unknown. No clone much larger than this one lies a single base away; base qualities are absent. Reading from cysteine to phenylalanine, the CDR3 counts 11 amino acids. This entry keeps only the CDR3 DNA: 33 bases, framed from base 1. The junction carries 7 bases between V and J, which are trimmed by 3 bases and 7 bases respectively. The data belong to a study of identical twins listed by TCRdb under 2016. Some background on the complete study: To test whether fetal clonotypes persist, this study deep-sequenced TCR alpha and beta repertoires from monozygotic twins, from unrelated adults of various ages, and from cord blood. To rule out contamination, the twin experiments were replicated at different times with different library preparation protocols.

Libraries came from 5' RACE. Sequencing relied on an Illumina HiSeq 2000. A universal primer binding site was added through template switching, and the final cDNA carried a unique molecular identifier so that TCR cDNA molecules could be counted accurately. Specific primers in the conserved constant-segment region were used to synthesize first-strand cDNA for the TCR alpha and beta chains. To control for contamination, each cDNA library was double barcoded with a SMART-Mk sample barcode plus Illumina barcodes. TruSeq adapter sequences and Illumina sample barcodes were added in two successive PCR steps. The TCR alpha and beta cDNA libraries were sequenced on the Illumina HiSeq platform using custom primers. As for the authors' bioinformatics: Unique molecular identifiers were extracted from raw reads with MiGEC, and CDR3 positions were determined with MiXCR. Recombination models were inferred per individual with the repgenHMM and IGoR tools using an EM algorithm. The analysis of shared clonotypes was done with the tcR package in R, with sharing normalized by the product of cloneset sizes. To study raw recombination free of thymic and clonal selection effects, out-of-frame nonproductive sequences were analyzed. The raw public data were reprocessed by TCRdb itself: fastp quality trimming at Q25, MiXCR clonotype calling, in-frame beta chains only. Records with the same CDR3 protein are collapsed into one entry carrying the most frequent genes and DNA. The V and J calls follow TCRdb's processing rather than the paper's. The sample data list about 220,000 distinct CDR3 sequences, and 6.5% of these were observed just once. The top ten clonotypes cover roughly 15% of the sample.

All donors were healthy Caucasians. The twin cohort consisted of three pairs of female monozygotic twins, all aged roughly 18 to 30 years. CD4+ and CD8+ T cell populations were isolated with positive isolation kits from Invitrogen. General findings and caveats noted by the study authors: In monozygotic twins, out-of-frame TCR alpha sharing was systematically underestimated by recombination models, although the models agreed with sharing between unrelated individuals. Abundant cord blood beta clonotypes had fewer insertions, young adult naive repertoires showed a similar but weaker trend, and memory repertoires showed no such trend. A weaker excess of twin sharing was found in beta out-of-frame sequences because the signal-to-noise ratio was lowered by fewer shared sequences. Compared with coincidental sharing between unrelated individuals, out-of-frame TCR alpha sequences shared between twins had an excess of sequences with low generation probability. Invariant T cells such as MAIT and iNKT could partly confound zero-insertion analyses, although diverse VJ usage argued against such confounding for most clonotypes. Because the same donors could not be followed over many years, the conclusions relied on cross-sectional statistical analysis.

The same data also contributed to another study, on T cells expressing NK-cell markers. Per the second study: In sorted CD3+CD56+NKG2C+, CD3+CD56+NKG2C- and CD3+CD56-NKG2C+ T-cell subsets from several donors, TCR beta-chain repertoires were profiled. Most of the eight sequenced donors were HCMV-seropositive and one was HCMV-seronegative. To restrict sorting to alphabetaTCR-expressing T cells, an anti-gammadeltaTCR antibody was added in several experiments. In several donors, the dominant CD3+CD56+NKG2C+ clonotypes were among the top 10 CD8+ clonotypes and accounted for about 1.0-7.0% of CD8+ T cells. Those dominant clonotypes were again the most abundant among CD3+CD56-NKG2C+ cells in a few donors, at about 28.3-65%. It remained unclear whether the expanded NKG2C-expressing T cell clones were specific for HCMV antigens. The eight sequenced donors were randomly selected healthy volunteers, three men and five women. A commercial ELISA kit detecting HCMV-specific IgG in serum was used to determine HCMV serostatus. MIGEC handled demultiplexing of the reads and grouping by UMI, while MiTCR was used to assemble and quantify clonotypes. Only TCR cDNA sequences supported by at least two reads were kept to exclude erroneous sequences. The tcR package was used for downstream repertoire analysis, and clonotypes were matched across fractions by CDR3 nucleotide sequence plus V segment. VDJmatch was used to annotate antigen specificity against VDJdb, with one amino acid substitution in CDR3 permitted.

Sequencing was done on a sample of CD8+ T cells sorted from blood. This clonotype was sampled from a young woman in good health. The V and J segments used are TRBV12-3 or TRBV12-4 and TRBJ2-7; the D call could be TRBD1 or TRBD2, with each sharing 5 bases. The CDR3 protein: CASSFGAEQYF. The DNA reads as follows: TGTGCCAGCAGTTTCGGGGCGGAGCAGTACTTC.